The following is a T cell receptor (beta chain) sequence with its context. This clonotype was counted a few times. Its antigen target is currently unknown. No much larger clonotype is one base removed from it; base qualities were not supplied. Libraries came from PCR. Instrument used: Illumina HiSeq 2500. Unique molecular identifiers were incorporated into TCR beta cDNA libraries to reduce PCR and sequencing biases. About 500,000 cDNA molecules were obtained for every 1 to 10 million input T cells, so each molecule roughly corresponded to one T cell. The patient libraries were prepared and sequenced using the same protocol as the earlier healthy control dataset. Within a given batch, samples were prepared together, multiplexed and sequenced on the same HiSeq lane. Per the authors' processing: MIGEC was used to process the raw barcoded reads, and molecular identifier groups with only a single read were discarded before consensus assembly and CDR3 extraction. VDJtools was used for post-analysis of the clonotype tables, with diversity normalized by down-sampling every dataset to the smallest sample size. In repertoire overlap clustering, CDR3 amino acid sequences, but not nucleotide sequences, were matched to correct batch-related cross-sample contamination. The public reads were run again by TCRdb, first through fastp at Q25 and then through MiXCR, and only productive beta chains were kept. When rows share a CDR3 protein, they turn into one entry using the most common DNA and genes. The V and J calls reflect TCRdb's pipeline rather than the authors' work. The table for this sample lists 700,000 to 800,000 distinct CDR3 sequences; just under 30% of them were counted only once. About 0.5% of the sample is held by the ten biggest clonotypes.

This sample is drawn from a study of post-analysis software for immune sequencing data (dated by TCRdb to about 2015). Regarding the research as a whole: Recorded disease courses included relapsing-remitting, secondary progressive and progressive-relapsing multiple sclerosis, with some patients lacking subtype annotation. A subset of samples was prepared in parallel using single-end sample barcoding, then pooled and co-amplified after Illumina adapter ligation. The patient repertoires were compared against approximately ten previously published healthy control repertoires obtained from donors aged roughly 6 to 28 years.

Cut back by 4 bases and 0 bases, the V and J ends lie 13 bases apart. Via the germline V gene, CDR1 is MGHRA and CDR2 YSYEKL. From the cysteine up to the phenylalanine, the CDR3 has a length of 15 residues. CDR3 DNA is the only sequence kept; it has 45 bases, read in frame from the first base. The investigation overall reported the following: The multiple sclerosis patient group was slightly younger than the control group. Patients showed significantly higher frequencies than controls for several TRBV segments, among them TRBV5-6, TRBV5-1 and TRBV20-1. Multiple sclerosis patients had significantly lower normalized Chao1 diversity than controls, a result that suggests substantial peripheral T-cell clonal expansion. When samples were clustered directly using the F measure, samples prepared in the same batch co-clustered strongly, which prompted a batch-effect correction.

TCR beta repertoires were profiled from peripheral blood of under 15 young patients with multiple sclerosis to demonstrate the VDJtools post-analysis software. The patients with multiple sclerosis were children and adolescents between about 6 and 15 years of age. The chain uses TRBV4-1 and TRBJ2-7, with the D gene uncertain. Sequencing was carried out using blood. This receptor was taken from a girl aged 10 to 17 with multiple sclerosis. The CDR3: CASSLRSTLSYEQYF. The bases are TGCGCCAGCAGCCTCCGATCGACACTCTCCTACGAGCAGTACTTC.